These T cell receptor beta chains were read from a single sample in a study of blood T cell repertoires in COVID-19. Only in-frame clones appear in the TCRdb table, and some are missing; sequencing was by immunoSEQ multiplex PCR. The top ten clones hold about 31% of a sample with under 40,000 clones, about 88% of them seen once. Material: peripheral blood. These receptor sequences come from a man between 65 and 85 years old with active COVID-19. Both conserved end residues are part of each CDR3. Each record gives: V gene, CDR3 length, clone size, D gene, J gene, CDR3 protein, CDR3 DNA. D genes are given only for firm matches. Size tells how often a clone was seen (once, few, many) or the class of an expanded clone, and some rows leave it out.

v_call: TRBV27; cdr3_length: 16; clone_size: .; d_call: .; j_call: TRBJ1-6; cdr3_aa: CASSLSRRIYNSPLHF; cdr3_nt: TGTGCCAGCAGTTTATCGAGGAGAATCTATAATTCACCCCTCCACTTT
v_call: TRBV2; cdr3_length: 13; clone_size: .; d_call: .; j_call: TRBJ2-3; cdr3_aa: CAGGNRGTDTQYF; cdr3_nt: TGTGCGGGCGGGAATCGGGGCACAGATACGCAGTATTTT
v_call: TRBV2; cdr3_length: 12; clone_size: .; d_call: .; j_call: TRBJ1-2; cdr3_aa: CASSDTGHGYTF; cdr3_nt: TGTGCCAGCAGTGATACAGGCCATGGCTACACCTTC
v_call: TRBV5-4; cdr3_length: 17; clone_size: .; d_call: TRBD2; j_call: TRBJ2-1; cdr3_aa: CASSWAPGLAVWDEQFF; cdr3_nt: TGTGCCAGCAGCTGGGCACCGGGACTAGCTGTGTGGGATGAGCAGTTCTTC
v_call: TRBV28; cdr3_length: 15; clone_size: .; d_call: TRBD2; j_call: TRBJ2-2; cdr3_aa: CASTPAGGNTGELFF; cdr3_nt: TGTGCCAGCACCCCCGCGGGAGGGAACACCGGGGAGCTGTTTTTT
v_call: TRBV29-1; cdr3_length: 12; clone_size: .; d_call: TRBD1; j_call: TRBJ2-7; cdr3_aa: CSVRQGNYEQYF; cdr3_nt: TGCAGCGTTCGACAGGGGAACTACGAGCAGTACTTC
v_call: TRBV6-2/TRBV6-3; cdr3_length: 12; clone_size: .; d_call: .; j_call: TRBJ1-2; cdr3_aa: CASSEAHRGYTF; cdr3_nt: TGTGCCAGCAGTGAGGCCCATCGGGGCTACACCTTC
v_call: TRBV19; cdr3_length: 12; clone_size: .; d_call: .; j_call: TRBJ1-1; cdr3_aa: CASNTKNTEAFF; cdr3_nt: TGTGCCAGCAACACCAAGAACACTGAAGCTTTCTTT
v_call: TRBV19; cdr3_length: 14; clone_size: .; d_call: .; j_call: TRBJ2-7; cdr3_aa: CASSAGRDSYEQYF; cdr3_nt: TGTGCCAGTAGTGCGGGACGGGACTCCTACGAGCAGTACTTC
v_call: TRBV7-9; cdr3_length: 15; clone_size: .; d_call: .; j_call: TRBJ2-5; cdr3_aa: CASSLYRTDQETQYF; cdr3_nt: TGTGCCAGCAGCTTATACCGGACTGACCAAGAGACCCAGTACTTC
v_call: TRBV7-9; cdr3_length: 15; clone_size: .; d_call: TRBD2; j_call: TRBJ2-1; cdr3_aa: CASRPTSGVQGEQFF; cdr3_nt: TGTGCCAGCAGGCCAACTAGCGGGGTACAAGGTGAGCAGTTCTTC
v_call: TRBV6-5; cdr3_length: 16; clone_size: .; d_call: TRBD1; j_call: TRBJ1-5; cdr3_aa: CASSYPRDRGQQPQHF; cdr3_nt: TGTGCCAGCAGTTACCCGCGGGACAGGGGGCAGCAGCCCCAGCATTTT
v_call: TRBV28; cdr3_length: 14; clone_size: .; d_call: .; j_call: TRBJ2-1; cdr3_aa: CASSLPASYNEQFF; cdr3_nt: TGTGCCAGCAGCCTCCCGGCTAGCTACAATGAGCAGTTCTTC
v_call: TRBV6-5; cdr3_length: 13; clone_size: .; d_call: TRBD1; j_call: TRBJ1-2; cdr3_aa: CASSLNRGYGYTF; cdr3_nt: TGTGCCAGCAGTTTAAACAGGGGATATGGCTACACCTTC
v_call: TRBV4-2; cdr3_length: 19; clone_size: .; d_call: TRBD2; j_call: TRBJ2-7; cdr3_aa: CASSQDSPPGLAGVYEQYF; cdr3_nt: TGTGCCAGCAGCCAAGACTCCCCGCCGGGACTAGCGGGGGTCTACGAGCAGTACTTC
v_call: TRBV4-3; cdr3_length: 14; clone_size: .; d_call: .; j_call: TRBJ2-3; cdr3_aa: CASSQDSSRGHQYF; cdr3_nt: TGCGCCAGCAGCCAAGATTCGAGTAGAGGACATCAGTATTTT
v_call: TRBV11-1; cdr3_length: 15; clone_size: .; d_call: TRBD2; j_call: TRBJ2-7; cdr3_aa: CASSRLAGGTYEQYF; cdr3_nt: TGTGCCAGCAGTCGACTAGCGGGAGGGACCTACGAGCAGTACTTC
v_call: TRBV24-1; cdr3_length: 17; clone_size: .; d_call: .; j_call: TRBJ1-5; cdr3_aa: CATSDSGAGLSNQPQHF; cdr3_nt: TGTGCCACCAGTGATTCTGGGGCCGGGCTAAGCAATCAGCCCCAGCATTTT
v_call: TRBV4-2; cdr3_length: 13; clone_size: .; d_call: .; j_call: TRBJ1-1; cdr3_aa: CASSQDQGRVAFF; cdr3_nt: TGTGCCAGCAGCCAAGATCAGGGAAGGGTAGCTTTCTTT
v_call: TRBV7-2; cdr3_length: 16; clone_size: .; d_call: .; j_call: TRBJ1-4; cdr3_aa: CASSDSTVAANEKLFF; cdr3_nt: TGTGCCAGCAGCGACTCTACGGTGGCAGCTAATGAAAAACTGTTTTTT
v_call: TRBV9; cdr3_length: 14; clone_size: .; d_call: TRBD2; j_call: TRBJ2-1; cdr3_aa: CASSPLAGKSEQFF; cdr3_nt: TGTGCCAGCAGCCCCCTAGCGGGTAAGAGTGAGCAGTTCTTC
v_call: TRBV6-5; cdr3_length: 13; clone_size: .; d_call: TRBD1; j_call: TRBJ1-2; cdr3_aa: CASSSTGVGGYTF; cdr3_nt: TGTGCCTCCTCATCGACAGGGGTTGGTGGCTACACCTTC
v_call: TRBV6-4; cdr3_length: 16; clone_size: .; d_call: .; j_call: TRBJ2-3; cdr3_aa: CASSDRWGVAADTQYF; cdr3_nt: TGTGCCAGCAGTGACAGGTGGGGGGTAGCAGCAGATACGCAGTATTTT
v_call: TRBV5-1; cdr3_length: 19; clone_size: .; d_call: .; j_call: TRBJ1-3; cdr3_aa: CASSLVRSTTASSGNTIYF; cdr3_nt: TGCGCCAGCAGCTTGGTGAGAAGTACGACAGCCAGCTCTGGAAACACCATATATTTT
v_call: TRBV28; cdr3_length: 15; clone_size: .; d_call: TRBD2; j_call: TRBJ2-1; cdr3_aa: CASSGAGGPYNEQFF; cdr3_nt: TGTGCCAGCTCCGGGGCGGGGGGGCCCTACAATGAGCAGTTCTTC
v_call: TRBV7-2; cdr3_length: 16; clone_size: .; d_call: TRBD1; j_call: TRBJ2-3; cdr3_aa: CASCRSGTGISDTQYF; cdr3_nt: TGTGCCAGCTGCAGATCCGGGACAGGGATCTCAGATACGCAGTATTTT
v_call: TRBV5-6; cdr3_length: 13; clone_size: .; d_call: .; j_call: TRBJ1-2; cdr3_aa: CASSLGGAAGYTF; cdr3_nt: TGTGCCAGCAGCTTAGGAGGGGCGGCTGGCTACACCTTC
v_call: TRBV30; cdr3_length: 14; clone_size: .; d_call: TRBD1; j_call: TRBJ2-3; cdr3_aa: CAWSTGTGADTQYF; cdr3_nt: TGTGCCTGGAGTACTGGGACAGGGGCAGATACGCAGTATTTT
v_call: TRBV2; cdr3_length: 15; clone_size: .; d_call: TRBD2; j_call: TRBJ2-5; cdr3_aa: CASNVLAVLQETQYF; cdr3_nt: TGTGCCAGCAATGTTCTAGCGGTCCTACAAGAGACCCAGTACTTC
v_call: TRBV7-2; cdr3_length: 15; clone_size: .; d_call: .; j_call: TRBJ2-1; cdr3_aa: CASSLDRQVYNEQFF; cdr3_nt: TGTGCCAGCAGCCTAGACCGACAGGTCTACAATGAGCAGTTCTTC
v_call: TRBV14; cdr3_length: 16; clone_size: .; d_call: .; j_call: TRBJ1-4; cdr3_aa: CASSQGGRGRNEELFF; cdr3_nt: TGTGCCAGCAGCCAAGGGGGAAGGGGCAGGAATGAAGAACTGTTTTTT
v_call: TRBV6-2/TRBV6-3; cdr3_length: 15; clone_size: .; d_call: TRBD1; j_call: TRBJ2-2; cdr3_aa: CASSLQGFNTGELFF; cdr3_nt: TGTGCCAGCAGTTTACAGGGGTTTAACACCGGGGAGCTGTTTTTT
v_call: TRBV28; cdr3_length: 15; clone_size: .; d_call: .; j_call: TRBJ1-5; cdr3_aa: CATRGGGNSNQPQHF; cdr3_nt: TGTGCCACCCGGGGGGGAGGGAATAGCAATCAGCCCCAGCATTTT
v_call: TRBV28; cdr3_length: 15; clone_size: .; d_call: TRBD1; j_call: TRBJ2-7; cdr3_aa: CASSPPGQPAYEQYF; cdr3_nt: TGTGCCAGCAGTCCCCCGGGACAGCCAGCCTACGAGCAGTACTTC
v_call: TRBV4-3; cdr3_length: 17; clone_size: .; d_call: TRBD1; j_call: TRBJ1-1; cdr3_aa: CASSQDQGAGVVTEAFF; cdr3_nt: TGCGCCAGCAGCCAAGATCAGGGGGCAGGGGTAGTCACTGAAGCTTTCTTT
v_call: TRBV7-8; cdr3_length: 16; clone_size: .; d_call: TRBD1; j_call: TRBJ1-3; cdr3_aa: CASSLSGTGGGNTIYF; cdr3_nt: TGTGCCAGCAGCCTCAGCGGGACAGGGGGTGGAAACACCATATATTTT
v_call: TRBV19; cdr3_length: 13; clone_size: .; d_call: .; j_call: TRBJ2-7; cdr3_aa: CASSSGQHYEQYF; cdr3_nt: TGTGCCAGTAGTAGTGGACAGCACTACGAGCAGTACTTC
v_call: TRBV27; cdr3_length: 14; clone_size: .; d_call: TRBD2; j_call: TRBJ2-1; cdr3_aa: CASRWAGVQHEQFF; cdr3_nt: TGTGCCAGCAGGTGGGCGGGAGTCCAACATGAGCAGTTCTTC
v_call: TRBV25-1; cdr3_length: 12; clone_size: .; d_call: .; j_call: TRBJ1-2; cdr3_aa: CASSEHGGGYTF; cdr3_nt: TGTGCCAGCAGTGAACACGGAGGGGGCTACACCTTC
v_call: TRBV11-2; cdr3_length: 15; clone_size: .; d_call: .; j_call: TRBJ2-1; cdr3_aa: CASSPLTGAYNEQFF; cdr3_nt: TGTGCCAGCAGCCCACTGACAGGAGCCTACAATGAGCAGTTCTTC
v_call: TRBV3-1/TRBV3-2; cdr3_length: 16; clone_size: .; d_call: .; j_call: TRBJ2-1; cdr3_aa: CASSQEVRSSYNEQFF; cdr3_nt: TGTGCCAGCAGCCAAGAGGTGCGGAGCTCCTACAATGAGCAGTTCTTC
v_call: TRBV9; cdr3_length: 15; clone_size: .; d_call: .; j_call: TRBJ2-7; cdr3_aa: CASSVDDRFSYEQYF; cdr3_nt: TGTGCCAGCAGCGTAGACGACAGGTTCTCCTACGAGCAGTACTTC
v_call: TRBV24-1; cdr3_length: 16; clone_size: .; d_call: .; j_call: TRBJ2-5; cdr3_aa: CATSDFAGAGQETQYF; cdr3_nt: TGTGCCACCAGTGATTTCGCGGGGGCCGGTCAAGAGACCCAGTACTTC
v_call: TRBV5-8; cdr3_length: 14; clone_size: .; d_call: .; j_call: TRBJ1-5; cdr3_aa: CASSLGGLSQPQHF; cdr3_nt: TGTGCCAGCAGCTTAGGAGGGTTGTCTCAGCCCCAGCATTTT
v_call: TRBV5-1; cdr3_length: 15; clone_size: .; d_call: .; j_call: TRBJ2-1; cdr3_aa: CASSFDRPTYNEQFF; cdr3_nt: TGCGCCAGCAGCTTCGACAGGCCGACCTACAATGAGCAGTTCTTC
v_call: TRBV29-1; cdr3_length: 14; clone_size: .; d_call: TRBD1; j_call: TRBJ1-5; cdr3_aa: CSVAKGASNQPQHF; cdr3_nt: TGCAGCGTCGCGAAGGGGGCAAGCAATCAGCCCCAGCATTTT
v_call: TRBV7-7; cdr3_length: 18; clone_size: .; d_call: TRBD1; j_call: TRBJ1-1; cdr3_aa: CASSLLWDRGTANTEAFF; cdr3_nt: TGTGCTAGCAGCCTCTTGTGGGACAGGGGAACGGCGAACACTGAAGCTTTCTTT
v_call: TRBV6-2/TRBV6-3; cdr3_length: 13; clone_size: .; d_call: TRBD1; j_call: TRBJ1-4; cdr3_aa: CASSRQGNEKLFF; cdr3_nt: TGTGCCAGCAGCCGACAGGGGAATGAAAAACTGTTTTTT
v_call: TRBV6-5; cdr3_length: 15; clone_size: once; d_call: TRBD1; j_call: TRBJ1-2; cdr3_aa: CASSKMGQSNYGYTF; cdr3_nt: TGTGCCAGCAGTAAAATGGGACAGAGTAACTATGGCTACACCTTC
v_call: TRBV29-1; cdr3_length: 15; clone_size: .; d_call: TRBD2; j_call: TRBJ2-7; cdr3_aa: CSVSGLAGGGYEQYF; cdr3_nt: TGCAGCGTTTCCGGACTAGCGGGAGGTGGATACGAGCAGTACTTC
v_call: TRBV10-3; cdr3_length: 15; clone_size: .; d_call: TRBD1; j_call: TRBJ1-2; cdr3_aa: CAISDPGQGVYGYTF; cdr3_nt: TGTGCCATCAGTGACCCGGGACAGGGGGTCTATGGCTACACCTTC
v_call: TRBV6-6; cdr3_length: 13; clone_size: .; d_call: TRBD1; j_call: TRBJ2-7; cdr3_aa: CASRRQGAYEQYF; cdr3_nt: TGTGCCAGCAGGCGACAGGGGGCCTACGAGCAGTACTTC
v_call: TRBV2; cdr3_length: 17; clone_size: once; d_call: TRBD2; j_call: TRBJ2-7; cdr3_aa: CASSRGLAGVSSYEQYF; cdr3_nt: TGTGCCAGCAGCCGCGGACTAGCGGGAGTATCCTCCTACGAGCAGTACTTC
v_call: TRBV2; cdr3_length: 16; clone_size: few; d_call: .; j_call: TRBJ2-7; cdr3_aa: CASRSGGWQGLGEQYF; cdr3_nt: TGTGCCAGCAGGAGTGGTGGATGGCAGGGGTTGGGCGAGCAGTACTTC
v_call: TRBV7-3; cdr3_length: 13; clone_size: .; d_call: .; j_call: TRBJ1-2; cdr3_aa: CASSLAEGRGYTF; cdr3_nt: TGTGCCAGCAGCTTAGCCGAAGGGAGGGGCTACACCTTC